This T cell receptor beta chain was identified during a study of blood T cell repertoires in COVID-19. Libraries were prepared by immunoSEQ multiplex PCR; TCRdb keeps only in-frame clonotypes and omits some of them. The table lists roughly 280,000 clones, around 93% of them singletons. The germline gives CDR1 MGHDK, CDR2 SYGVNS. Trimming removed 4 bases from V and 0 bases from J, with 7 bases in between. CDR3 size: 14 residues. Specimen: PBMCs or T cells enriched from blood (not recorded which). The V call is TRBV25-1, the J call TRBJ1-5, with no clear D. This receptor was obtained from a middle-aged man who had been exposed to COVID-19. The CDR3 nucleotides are TGTGCCAGCAGTGGGAGCAGTAGCAATCAGCCCCAGCATTTT. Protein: CASSGSSSNQPQHF.